This T cell receptor beta chain was recorded in a study of T cells expressing NK-cell markers. Across the study: Obtained from sorted CD3+CD56+NKG2C+, CD3+CD56+NKG2C- and CD3+CD56-NKG2C+ T cells were the TCR beta repertoires. General observations from the study: The dominant NKG2C+ clonotypes represented about 1.0-7.0% of CD8+ T cells in several donors.

The TCR beta cDNA came from 5'RACE template switching with UMIs. TCRdb reprocessed the 5' RACE reads; each CDR3 protein has one entry and no DNA is given. The sample table includes about 260,000 distinct CDR3 sequences. The length of the CDR3 is 16 residues. As for this clonotype: What it binds is not known.

Source material: blood T cells: a sorted CD56 or NKG2C T cell subset, CD4+ or CD8+ T cells, or bulk PBMC T cells (not recorded which). The receptor was derived from a man younger than 35 in good health. This chain links TRBV12-3 or TRBV12-4 with TRBJ2-7; TCRdb's D gene call, TRBD1, goes unchecked for lack of DNA. CDR3 in amino acids: CASGAQTLASRGEQYF.